The 19 T cell receptor beta chains listed next were all sequenced from one sample in a study of OX40 agonist ivuxolimab in advanced cancers. Only in-frame clones appear in the TCRdb table, and some are missing; sequencing was by immunoSEQ multiplex PCR. The profile covers about 46,000 clones, with roughly 86% appearing a single time and around 11% taken by the ten largest. Sequencing was performed on CD4+ or CD8+ T cells sorted from blood, taken in a trial of the OX40 agonist ivuxolimab. All receptors come from an adult with an advanced solid tumor such as melanoma, head and neck, liver or kidney cancer.

This chain joins TRBV7-9 and TRBJ2-1; no clear D. This CDR3 contains 11 residues. The ends were cut back, 5 bases at V and 8 bases at J, with 7 bases in the middle. Germline loops: CDR1 SEHNR, CDR2 FQNEAQ (reference sequence). The CDR3 loop is CASSPVYEQFF. DNA of the CDR3: TGTGCCAGCAGCCCCGTTTATGAGCAGTTCTTC.

The V call is TRBV27, the J call TRBJ1-5; unclear D gene. V lost 6 bases and J lost 4, with 16 bases in between. The CDR3 has 15 residues. Germline values: CDR1 MNHEY, CDR2 SMNVEV (reference sequence). The CDR3 loop reads CASSSRGGINQPQHF. In DNA form, the CDR3 reads TGTGCCAGCAGCTCCCGGGGAGGGATAAATCAGCCCCAGCATTTT.

This clone turned up a few times. The J gene is TRBJ2-1, the V gene TRBV27; 8 bases fit TRBD2. This CDR3 comprises 15 residues. Germline V gene lookup returns CDR1 MNHEY and CDR2 SMNVEV (reference sequence). V lost 5 bases and J lost 4; bases outside the gene matches: 7. The CDR3: CASSEASGLYNEQFF. The DNA for the CDR3 is TGTGCCAGCAGTGAGGCTAGCGGGCTTTACAATGAGCAGTTCTTC.

The chain uses TRBV4-1 and TRBJ1-1; D not certain. This CDR3 region has 15 residues. V lost 0 bases, J lost 0 bases, and 8 bases lay in between. CDR1 and CDR2 from the germline V gene are MGHRA and YSYEKL. CDR3 nucleotide sequence: TGCGCCAGCAGCCAAGATCGGGAAATGAACACTGAAGCTTTCTTT. This codes for CASSQDREMNTEAFF.

This sequence joins TRBV10-3 and TRBJ2-1, with D perhaps being TRBD1 or TRBD2 (6 bases each). Trimming cost V 3 bases and J 8 bases, with 20 bases left between them. Germline CDR1 ENHRY, CDR2 SYGVKD. The CDR3 sequence is 16 residues long. For the CDR3, the DNA is TGTGCCATCAGTGACCCGGGGGCCACAAGCCGGCATGAGCAGTTCTTC. This translates into CAISDPGATSRHEQFF.

The V call is TRBV7-7, the J call TRBJ2-5; TRBD1 agrees at 7 bases. The J segment lost 2 bases and the V segment lost 1 base, leaving 4 bases of the junction unmatched. This CDR3 has 15 amino acids. Per germline, CDR1 SSHAT and CDR2 FNYEAQ (reference sequence). CDR3 protein: CASSLEGARQETQYF. The CDR3 DNA follows: TGTGCCAGCAGCTTAGAGGGGGCAAGGCAAGAGACCCAGTACTTC.

This chain links TRBV15 with TRBJ2-1, with 10 bases identical to TRBD2. This CDR3 is 19 amino acids long. In germline, CDR1 is LNHNV, CDR2 YYDKDF (reference sequence). The J segment lost 0 bases and the V segment lost 1 base, leaving 9 bases of the junction unmatched. DNA of the CDR3: TGTGCCACCAGCAGAGGTGGACTAGCGGCTGTCAGCTCCTACAATGAGCAGTTCTTC. It translates to CATSRGGLAAVSSYNEQFF.

The table lists this clone with a count of one. The V gene is TRBV27, the J gene TRBJ1-5, with 7 bases aligning to TRBD1. The germline CDR1 and CDR2 sequences are MNHEY and SMNVEV (reference sequence). The ends lost 1 base at V and 7 bases at J; junction bases unmatched: 4. The CDR3 extends over 14 amino acids. The CDR3 loop reads CASSLYRGQQPQHF. The CDR3 DNA sequence: TGTGCCAGCAGTTTATATAGGGGGCAACAGCCCCAGCATTTT.

This rearrangement joins TRBV5-8 to TRBJ2-5; perhaps TRBD2 as D (5 bases). The V and J ends lost 3 bases and 5 bases respectively, with 20 bases between them. Germline CDR1 is SGHTS and CDR2 is YDEGEE. CDR3 size: 16 residues. The CDR3 reads CASSSGVAHKRETQYF. CDR3 DNA: TGTGCCAGCAGCTCCGGGGTAGCGCACAAAAGGGAGACCCAGTACTTC. The complete variable domain, with remaining parts taken from reference TRBV5-8 and TRBJ2-5, reads EAGVTQSPTHLIKTRGQQATLRCSPISGHTSVYWYQQALGLGLQFLLWYDEGEERNRGNFPPRFSGRQFPNYSSELNVNALELEDSALYLCASSSGVAHKRETQYFGPGTRLLVL.

This clone appeared once. The CDR3 spells CASSVLATGDIQYF. For the CDR3, the DNA is TGTGCCAGCAGCGTACTAGCGACGGGAGACATTCAGTACTTC. The rearrangement uses TRBV7-9 and TRBJ2-4, with 7 positions matching TRBD2. This CDR3 is built from 14 residues. Trimming removed 5 bases from V and 8 bases from J; junction bases left unmatched: 9. The germline V gene has CDR1 SEHNR and CDR2 FQNEAQ (reference sequence).

V usage is TRBV2 and J usage is TRBJ2-2, with D hard to call. Germline V lookup: CDR1 SNHLY, CDR2 FYNNEI. The CDR3 has 15 residues. Trimming took off 5 bases at V and 0 bases at J, with 10 bases between the two ends. CDR3 nucleotides: TGTGCCAGCAGTTCTGGGGTCCCGAACACCGGGGAGCTGTTTTTT. Its translation: CASSSGVPNTGELFF.

The rearrangement joins TRBV6-1 to TRBJ2-7, with 7 bases matching TRBD2. V lost 3 bases, J lost 5 bases, and 13 bases stayed unmatched. This CDR3 is 16 amino acids long. Germline V gene sequence: CDR1 MNHNS, CDR2 SASEGT. The CDR3 loop reads CASSDGLAGVRDEQYF. The CDR3 DNA follows: TGTGCCAGCAGTGATGGGTTGGCGGGAGTTAGAGACGAGCAGTACTTC.

This chain uses TRBV7-2 with TRBJ2-7; 7 positions match TRBD1. In germline, CDR1 is SGHTA, CDR2 FQGNSA. After removal of 4 bases from V and 2 bases from J, the junction contained 5 bases not matched to a gene. The CDR3 covers 14 residues. The CDR3: CASSSLDRPYEQYF. The CDR3 DNA sequence: TGTGCCAGCAGCTCTTTGGACAGGCCCTACGAGCAGTACTTC.

The V gene is TRBV12-5, the J gene TRBJ1-1; D gene unclear. The germline V gene encodes CDR1 LGHNT and CDR2 FRNRAP. The CDR3 has 12 amino acids. Deletions cut 3 bases from V and 10 bases from J, with 12 bases between. CDR3 in amino acids: CASGFVPLGAFF. DNA for the CDR3: TGTGCTAGTGGTTTTGTTCCCCTGGGAGCTTTCTTT.

The genes are TRBV7-6 and TRBJ2-1; D is ambiguous. The CDR3 has 18 amino acids. CDR1 SGHVS and CDR2 FNYEAQ come from the germline V gene. Trimming left V 1 base short and J 0 bases short, with 16 bases between. The CDR3 coding sequence is TGTGCCAGCAGCTTAGATTGGTTGAGCGCCCGCTCCTACAATGAGCAGTTCTTC. Encoded protein: CASSLDWLSARSYNEQFF. Complete variable domain (other parts from reference TRBV7-6 and TRBJ2-1): GAGVSQSPRYKVTKRGQDVALRCDPISGHVSLYWYRQALGQGPEFLTYFNYEAQQDKSGLPNDRFSAERPEGSISTLTIQRTEQRDSAMYRCASSLDWLSARSYNEQFFGPGTRLTVL.

About this clone: In the same sample, other DNA sequences code for this CDR3. The V gene is TRBV6-5, the J gene TRBJ2-1, with 12 bases that match TRBD2. Germline lookup yields CDR1 MNHEY and CDR2 SVGAGI. J gave up 4 bases and V 0 bases, and 1 base lay outside the gene matches. This CDR3 is 16 amino acids long. The CDR3 sequence is CASSYSGLAGYNEQFF. In DNA form, the CDR3 reads TGTGCCAGCAGTTACTCCGGACTAGCGGGGTACAATGAGCAGTTCTTC.

In regard to this clone: The germline gene is not matched at one end of the junction; a read error may be the cause. This chain uses TRBV19 with TRBJ1-1; D is unclear. Germline CDR1 is LNHDA and CDR2 is SQIVND (reference sequence). The CDR3 covers 11 residues. The CDR3 nucleotides are TGTGCCAGTAGGATAGGCACTGAAGCTTTCTTT. Translation: CASRIGTEAFF.

With regard to this clone: The junction shows a germline mismatch at one end, possibly a read error. The chain joins TRBV9 to TRBJ1-2; D gene uncertain. The V gene's germline CDR1 is SGDLS and CDR2 YYNGEE. The CDR3 consists of 10 residues. CDR3 residues: CASSPTAEHF. CDR3 coding DNA: TGTGCCAGCAGCCCCACGGCAGAACACTTC. The whole variable domain, filled in from reference TRBV9 and TRBJ1-2, reads DSGVTQTPKHLITATGQRVTLRCSPRSGDLSVYWYQQSLDQGLQFLIQYYNGEERAKGNILERFSAQQFPDLHSELNLSSLELGDSALYFCASSPTAEHFGSGTRLTVV.

This clone was picked up a small number of times. The genes are TRBV4-2 and TRBJ2-7; D is possibly TRBD2 (6 bases). Per germline, CDR1 LGHNA and CDR2 YNFKEQ. V dropped 0 bases and J dropped 1 base, with 13 bases sitting between them. The CDR3 is 16 amino acids. The CDR3 spells CASSQDVASVSYEQYF. The CDR3 DNA is TGTGCCAGCAGCCAAGATGTGGCTAGCGTATCCTACGAGCAGTACTTC.